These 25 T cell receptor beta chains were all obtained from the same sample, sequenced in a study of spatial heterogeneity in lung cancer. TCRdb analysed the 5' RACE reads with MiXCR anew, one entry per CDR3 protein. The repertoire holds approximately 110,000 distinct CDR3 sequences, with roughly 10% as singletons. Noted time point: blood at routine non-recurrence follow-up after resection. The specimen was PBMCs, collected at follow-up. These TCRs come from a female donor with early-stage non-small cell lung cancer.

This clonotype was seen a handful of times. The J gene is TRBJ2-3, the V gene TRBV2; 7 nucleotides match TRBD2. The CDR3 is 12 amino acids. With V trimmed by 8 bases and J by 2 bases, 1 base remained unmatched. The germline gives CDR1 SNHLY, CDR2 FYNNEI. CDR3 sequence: CASRDYTDTQYF. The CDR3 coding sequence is TGTGCCAGCCGGGACTACACAGATACGCAGTATTTT.

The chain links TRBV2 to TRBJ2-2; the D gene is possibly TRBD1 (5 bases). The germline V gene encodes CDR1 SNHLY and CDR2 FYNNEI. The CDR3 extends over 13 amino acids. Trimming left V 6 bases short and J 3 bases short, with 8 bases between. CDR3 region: CASRQVDTGELFF. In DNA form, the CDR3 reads TGTGCCAGCAGACAGGTCGACACCGGGGAGCTGTTTTTT. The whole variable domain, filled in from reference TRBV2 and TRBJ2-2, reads EPEVTQTPSHQVTQMGQEVILRCVPISNHLYFYWYRQILGQKVEFLVSFYNNEISEKSEIFDDQFSVERPDGSNFTLKIRSTKLEDSAMYFCASRQVDTGELFFGEGSRLTVL.

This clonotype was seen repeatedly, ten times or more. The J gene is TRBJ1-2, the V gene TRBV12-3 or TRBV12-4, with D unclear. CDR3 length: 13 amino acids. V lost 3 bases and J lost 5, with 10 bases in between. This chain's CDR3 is CASSFSGEYGYTF. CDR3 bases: TGTGCCAGCAGTTTCTCTGGGGAATATGGCTACACCTTC.

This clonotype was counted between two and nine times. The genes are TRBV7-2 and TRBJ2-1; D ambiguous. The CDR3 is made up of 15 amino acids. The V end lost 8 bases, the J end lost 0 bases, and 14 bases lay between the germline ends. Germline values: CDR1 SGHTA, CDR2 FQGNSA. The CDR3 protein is CASSAVISSYNEQFF. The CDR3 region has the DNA TGTGCCAGCTCGGCGGTGATTAGCTCCTACAATGAGCAGTTCTTC.

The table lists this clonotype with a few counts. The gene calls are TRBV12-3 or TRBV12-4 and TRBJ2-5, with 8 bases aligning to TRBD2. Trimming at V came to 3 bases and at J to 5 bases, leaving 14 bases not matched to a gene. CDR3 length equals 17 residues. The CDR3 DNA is TGTGCCAGCAGTTTGGTCTCGGGAGCGGGAGCGGCGGAGACCCAGTACTTC. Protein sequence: CASSLVSGAGAAETQYF.

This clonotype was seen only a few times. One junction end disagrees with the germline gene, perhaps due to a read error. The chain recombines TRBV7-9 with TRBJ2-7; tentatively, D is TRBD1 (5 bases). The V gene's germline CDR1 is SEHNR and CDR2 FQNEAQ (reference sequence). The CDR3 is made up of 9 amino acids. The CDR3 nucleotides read TGTGCCAGCCCATCCCCCAGGGATTTC. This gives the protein CASPSPRDF.

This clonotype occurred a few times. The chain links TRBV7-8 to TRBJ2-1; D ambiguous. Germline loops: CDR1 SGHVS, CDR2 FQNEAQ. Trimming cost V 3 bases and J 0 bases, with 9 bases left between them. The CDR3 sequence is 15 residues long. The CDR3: CASSFAKDSYNEQFF. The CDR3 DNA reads TGTGCCAGCAGCTTCGCAAAGGACTCCTACAATGAGCAGTTCTTC.

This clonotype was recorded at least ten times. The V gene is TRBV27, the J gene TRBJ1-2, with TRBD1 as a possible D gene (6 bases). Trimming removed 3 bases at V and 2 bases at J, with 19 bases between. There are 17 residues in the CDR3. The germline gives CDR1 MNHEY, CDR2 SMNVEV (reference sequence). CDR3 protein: CASSFLGGQNPNYGYTF. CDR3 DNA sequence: TGTGCCAGCAGTTTTCTCGGTGGACAGAACCCCAACTATGGCTACACCTTC.

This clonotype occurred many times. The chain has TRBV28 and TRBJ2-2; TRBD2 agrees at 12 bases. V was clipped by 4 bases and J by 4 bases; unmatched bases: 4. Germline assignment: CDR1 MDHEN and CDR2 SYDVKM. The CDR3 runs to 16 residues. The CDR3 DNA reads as TGTGCCAGCAGTTCTAGCGGGAGGGCCCGCACCGGGGAGCTGTTTTTT. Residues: CASSSSGRARTGELFF.

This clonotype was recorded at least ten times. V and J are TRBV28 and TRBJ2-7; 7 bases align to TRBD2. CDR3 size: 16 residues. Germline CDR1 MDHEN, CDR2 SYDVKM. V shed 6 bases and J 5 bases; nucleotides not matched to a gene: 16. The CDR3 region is CASRDGLGGSRNEQYF. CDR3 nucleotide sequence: TGTGCCAGCAGGGATGGGTTAGGCGGGAGCAGAAACGAGCAGTACTTC.

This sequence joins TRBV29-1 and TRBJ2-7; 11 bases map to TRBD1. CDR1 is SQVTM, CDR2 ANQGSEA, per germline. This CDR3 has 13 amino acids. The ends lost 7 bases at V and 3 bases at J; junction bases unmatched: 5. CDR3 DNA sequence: TGCAGCGGCGCCGGGACAGGGGGCTACGAGCAGTACTTC. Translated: CSGAGTGGYEQYF.

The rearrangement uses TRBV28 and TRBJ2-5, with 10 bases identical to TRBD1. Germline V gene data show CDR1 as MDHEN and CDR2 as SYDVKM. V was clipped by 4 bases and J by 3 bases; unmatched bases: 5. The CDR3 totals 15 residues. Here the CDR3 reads CASSSAGTGEETQYF. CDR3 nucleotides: TGTGCCAGCAGTTCTGCCGGGACAGGGGAAGAGACCCAGTACTTC.

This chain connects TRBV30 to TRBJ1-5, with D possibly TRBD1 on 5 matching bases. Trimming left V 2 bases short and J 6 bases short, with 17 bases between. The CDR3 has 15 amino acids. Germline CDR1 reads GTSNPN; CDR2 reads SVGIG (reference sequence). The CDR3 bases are TGTGCCTGGAGTCCCCCAGGGCAGGTTGGTCAGCCCCAGCATTTT. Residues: CAWSPPGQVGQPQHF. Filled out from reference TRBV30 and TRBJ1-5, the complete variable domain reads SQTIHQWPATLVQPVGSPLSLECTVEGTSNPNLYWYRQAAGRGLQLLFYSVGIGQISSEVPQNLSASRPQDRQFILSSKKLLLSDSGFYLCAWSPPGQVGQPQHFGDGTRLSIL.

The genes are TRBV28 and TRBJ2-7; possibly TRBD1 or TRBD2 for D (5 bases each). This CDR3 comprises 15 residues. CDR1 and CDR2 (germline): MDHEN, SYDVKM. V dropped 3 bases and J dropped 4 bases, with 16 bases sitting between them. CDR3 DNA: TGTGCCAGCAGTTTCCCTGGGGGAATAGGGTACGAGCAGTACTTC. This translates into CASSFPGGIGYEQYF.

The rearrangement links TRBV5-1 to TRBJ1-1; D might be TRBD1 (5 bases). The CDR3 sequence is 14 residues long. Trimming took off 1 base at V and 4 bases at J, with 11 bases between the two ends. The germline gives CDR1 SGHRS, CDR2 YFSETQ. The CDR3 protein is CASSLIGDATEAFF. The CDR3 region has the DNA TGCGCCAGCAGCTTGATTGGGGACGCCACTGAAGCTTTCTTT.

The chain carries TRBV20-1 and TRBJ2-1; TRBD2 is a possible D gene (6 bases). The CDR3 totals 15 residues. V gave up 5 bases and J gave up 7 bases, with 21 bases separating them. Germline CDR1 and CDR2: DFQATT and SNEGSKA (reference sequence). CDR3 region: CSAVKGGGIRNEQFF. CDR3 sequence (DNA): TGCAGTGCTGTTAAGGGAGGCGGGATAAGGAATGAGCAGTTCTTC.

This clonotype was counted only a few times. The CDR3 loop reads CASSPTGGREAFF. The CDR3 DNA is TGTGCCAGCTCCCCTACGGGGGGGCGAGAAGCTTTCTTT. The genes are TRBV7-9 and TRBJ1-1; a possible D gene is TRBD1 (6 bases). The germline CDR1 and CDR2 sequences are SEHNR and FQNEAQ (reference sequence). V was pared by 8 bases and J by 8 bases, with 18 bases between. This CDR3 spans 13 amino acids.

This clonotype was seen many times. CDR3 amino acids: CASSSGTGVNEQFF. As DNA, the CDR3 is TGTGCCAGTAGTTCCGGGACAGGGGTCAATGAGCAGTTCTTC. The chain is built from TRBV19 and TRBJ2-1, with TRBD1 identical over 10 bases. The CDR3 has 14 residues. Germline V gene data show CDR1 as LNHDA and CDR2 as SQIVND (reference sequence). The V gene end was trimmed by 5 bases and the J gene end by 6 bases; junction bases not matched to a gene: 4.

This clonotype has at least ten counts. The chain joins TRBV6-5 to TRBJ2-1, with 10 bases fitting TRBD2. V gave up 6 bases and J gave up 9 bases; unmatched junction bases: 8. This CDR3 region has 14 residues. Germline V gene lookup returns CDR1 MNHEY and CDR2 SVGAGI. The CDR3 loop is CASSRSGRASEQFF. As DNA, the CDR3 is TGTGCCAGCAGCCGAAGCGGGAGGGCCTCTGAGCAGTTCTTC.

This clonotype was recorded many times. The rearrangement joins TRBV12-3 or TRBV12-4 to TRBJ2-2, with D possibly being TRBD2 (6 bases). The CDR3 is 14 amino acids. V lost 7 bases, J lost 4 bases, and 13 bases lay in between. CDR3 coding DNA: TGTGCCAGCACCAGGAGGGTAGGCACCGGGGAGCTGTTTTTT. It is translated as CASTRRVGTGELFF.

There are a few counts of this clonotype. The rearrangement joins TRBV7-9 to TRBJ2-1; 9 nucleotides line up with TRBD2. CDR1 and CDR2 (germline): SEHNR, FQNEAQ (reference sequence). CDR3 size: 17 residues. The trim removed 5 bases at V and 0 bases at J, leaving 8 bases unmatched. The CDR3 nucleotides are TGTGCCAGCAGCCAACCCCTTAGCGGGAGCTCCTACAATGAGCAGTTCTTC. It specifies CASSQPLSGSSYNEQFF.

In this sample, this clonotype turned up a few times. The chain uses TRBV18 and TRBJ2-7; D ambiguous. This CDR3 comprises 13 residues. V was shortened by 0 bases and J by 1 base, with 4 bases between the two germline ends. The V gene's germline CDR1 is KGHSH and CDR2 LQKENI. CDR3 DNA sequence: TGTGCCAGCTCACCACCAGTATCCTACGAGCAGTACTTC. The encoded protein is CASSPPVSYEQYF. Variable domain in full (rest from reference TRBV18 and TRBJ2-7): NAGVMQNPRHLVRRRGQEARLRCSPMKGHSHVYWYRQLPEEGLKFMVYLQKENIIDESGMPKERFSAEFPKEGPSILRIQQVVRGDSAAYFCASSPPVSYEQYFGPGTRLTVT.

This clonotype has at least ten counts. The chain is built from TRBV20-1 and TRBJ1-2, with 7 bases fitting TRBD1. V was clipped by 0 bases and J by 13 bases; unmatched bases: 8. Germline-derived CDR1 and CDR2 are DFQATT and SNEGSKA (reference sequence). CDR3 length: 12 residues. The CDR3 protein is CSARDRQGEGTF. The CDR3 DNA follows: TGCAGTGCTAGAGACCGGCAGGGGGAAGGCACCTTC.

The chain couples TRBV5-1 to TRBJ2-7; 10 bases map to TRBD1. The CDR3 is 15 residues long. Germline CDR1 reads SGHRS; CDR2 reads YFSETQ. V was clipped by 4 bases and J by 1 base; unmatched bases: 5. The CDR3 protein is CASSLTGGASYEQYV. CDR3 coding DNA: TGCGCCAGCAGCCTGACAGGGGGCGCTTCCTACGAGCAGTACGTC.

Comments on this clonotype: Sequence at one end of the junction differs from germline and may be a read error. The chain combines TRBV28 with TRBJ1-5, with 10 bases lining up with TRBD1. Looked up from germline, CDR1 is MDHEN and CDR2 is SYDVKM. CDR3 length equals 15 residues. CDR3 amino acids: CTSSFGTGAIWPQHF. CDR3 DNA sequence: TGTACCAGCAGTTTCGGGACAGGGGCTATATGGCCCCAGCATTTT.